This T cell receptor beta chain is from a study of OX40 agonist ivuxolimab in advanced cancers. Sequencing used immunoSEQ multiplex PCR; TCRdb keeps in-frame clones, though not all of them. The sample records 65,000 to 80,000 clones, 84% being singletons. V lost 2 bases and J 6 bases, leaving 10 bases between the germline ends. The germline V gene encodes CDR1 MGHRA and CDR2 YSYEKL. This CDR3 has 13 residues. The starting material was CD4+ or CD8+ T cells sorted from blood, obtained in a trial of the OX40 agonist ivuxolimab. V gene TRBV4-1 combines with J gene TRBJ2-5; a weak D match, TRBD2 (5 bases). The clonotype comes from an adult with an advanced solid tumor such as melanoma, head and neck, liver or kidney cancer. CDR3 region: CASSQKGEKTQYF. CDR3 DNA sequence: TGCGCCAGCAGCCAAAAGGGAGAAAAGACCCAGTACTTC.